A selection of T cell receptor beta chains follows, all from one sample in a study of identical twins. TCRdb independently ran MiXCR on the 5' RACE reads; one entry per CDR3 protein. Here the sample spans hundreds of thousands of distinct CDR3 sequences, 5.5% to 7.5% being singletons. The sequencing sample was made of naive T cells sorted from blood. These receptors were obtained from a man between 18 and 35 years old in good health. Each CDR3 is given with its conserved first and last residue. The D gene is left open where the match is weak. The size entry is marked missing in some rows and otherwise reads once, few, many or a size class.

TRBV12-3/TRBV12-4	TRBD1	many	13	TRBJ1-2	TGTGCCAGCAGTTTGTCAGGGGGCTCTGGCTACACCTTC	CASSLSGGSGYTF
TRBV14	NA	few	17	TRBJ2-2	TGTGCCAGCAGCCAAACAAATAACAGGAAGAACACCGGGGAGCTGTTTTTT	CASSQTNNRKNTGELFF
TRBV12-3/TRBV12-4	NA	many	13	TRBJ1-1	TGTGCCAGCAGTCGGAGACAGGAGGGGGACGCTTTCTTT	CASSRRQEGDAFF
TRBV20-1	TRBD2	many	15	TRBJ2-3	TGCAGTGCCAGAAACGAGCGGGAGGGCCTAGATACGCAGTATTTT	CSARNEREGLDTQYF
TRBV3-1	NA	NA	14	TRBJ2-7	TGTGCCAGCAGCCAAGATCGACAGCCTTACGAGCAGTACTTC	CASSQDRQPYEQYF
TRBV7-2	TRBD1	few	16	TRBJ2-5	TGTGCCAGCAGCTTAGAGGGGACAGGGCCCCGAGAGACCCAGTACTTC	CASSLEGTGPRETQYF
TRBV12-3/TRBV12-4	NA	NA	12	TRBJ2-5	TGTGCCAGCACTCTTAGGGGGACCACCCAGTACTTC	CASTLRGTTQYF
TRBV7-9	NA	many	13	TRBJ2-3	TGTGCCAGCAGCTCACCGGGACGGGGTTCGCAGTATTTT	CASSSPGRGSQYF
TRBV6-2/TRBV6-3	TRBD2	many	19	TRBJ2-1	TGTGCCAGCAAACTAGGGGGGACTAGCGGGAGGGCCGCCTACAATGAGCAGTTCTTC	CASKLGGTSGRAAYNEQFF
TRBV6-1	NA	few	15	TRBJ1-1	TGTGCCACCCCAAAAAGGGTTTTGGGGAACACTGAAGCTTTCTTT	CATPKRVLGNTEAFF
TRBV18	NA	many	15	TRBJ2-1	TGTGCCAGCTTATCTTTCAGGGTCGGGGGCAATGAGCAGTTCTTC	CASLSFRVGGNEQFF
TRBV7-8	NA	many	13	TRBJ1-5	TGTGCCAGCAGCCCAGAGACAGTTCAGCCCCAGCATTTT	CASSPETVQPQHF
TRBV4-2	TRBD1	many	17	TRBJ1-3	TGTGCCAGCAGCCCCCGTCGACAGGGAGTCTCTGGAAACACCATATATTTT	CASSPRRQGVSGNTIYF
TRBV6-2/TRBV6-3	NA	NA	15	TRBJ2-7	TGTGCCAGCAATACCCGGACATCCTCCTCCTACGAGCAGTACTTC	CASNTRTSSSYEQYF
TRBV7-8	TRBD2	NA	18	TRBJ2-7	TGTGCCAGCAGCTTAGCGAGACTAGCGGGAGGCCCGAGGATGGAGCAGTACTTC	CASSLARLAGGPRMEQYF
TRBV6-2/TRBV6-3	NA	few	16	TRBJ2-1	TGTGCCAGCAGTTATGGAAGCAACGGAGGGATCGATGAGCAGTTCTTC	CASSYGSNGGIDEQFF
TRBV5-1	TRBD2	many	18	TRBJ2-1	TGCGCCAGCGGATTACCCAGGGACTACCCGAGCTCCTACAATGAGCAGTTCTTC	CASGLPRDYPSSYNEQFF
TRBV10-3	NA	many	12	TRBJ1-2	TGTGCCATCAGTGATAAGGGCTATGGCTACACCTTC	CAISDKGYGYTF
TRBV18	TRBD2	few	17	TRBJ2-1	TGTGCCAGCTCACCAACCTCAGGACTAGCGGCCTACAATGAGCAGTTCTTC	CASSPTSGLAAYNEQFF
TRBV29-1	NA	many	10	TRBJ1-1	TGCAGCGTTAGAACCACTGAAGCTTTCTTT	CSVRTTEAFF
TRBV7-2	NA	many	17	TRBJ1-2	TGTGCCAGCAGCTTAGCCCTTCTTGGCGGCCGAACGGCTGGCTACACCTTC	CASSLALLGGRTAGYTF
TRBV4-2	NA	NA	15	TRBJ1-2	TGTGCCAGCAGCCAAGATTCGGGCGGTGGGGGAGGCTACACCTTC	CASSQDSGGGGGYTF
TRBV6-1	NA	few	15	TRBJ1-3	TGTGCCAGCAGTGAAGCGTTCATCTCTGGAAACACCATATATTTT	CASSEAFISGNTIYF
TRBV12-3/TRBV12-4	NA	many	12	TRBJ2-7	TGTGCCAGCAGCCCCTTCCGGGTCGAGCAGTACTTC	CASSPFRVEQYF
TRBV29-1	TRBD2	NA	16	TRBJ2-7	TGCAGCGTTCCTGCCTGGACTAGCGACCAGACCTACGAGCAGTACTTC	CSVPAWTSDQTYEQYF
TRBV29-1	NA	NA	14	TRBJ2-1	TGCAGCGTTGAATCTAGGGTTTCTTCCAATGAGCAGTTCTTC	CSVESRVSSNEQFF
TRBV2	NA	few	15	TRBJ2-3	TGTGCCAGCAGACCCGACCCCCAGGCAACAGATACGCAGTATTTT	CASRPDPQATDTQYF
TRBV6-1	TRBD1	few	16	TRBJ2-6	TGTGCCAGCATCTGGACAGGGGAGTCTGGGGCCAACGTCCTGACTTTC	CASIWTGESGANVLTF
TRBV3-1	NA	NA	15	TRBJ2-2	TGTGCCAGCAGCCAAGGCGTCAGCCGTACCGGGGAGCTGTTTTTT	CASSQGVSRTGELFF
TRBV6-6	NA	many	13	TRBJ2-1	TGTGCCAGCAGTCCCGGGGTCATGGATGAGCAGTTCTTC	CASSPGVMDEQFF
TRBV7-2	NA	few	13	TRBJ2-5	TGTGCCAGCAGCCCGGAAGCCCTCGGGACCCAGTACTTC	CASSPEALGTQYF
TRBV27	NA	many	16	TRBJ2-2	TGTGCCAGCAGTTTATATAGTCAGCAGGTCGTCGGGGAGCTGTTTTTT	CASSLYSQQVVGELFF